The 6 T cell receptor beta chains below were found in one sample sequenced in a study of blood T cells in healthy people across ages. It was with a sample-barcoded 5' primer and a J-beta primer mix that a second PCR of about 6 to 12 cycles was run. TCRdb re-called the 5' RACE reads through MiXCR, storing one row per CDR3 protein. The sample contains 1.4 million or so distinct CDR3 sequences, about 42% of which appear only once. Source material: blood. These receptors were taken from a woman under 30 in good health.

The sample holds one count of this clonotype. This sequence joins TRBV7-9 and TRBJ1-4; 9 positions match TRBD1. J was trimmed by 5 bases and V by 5 bases; bases with no gene match: 9. Germline V gene data show CDR1 as SEHNR and CDR2 as FQNEAQ (reference sequence). CDR3 length: 16 residues. The CDR3 reads CASSPPAGTGNEKLFF. The DNA for the CDR3 is TGTGCCAGCAGCCCCCCCGCCGGGACAGGGAATGAAAAACTGTTTTTT.

About this clonotype itself: The junction departs from germline at one end; a sequencing error may be responsible. This rearrangement joins TRBV10-3 to TRBJ2-1; TRBD1 agrees at 11 bases. The length of the CDR3 is 14 residues. Germline CDR1 and CDR2: ENHRY and SYGVKD. The CDR3 protein is CASSGTGGINEQFF. CDR3 in DNA: TGTGCCAGCAGTGGGACAGGGGGAATCAATGAGCAGTTCTTC.

The table lists this clonotype with a few counts. This sequence joins TRBV7-9 and TRBJ2-2, with 8 bases matching TRBD2. CDR1 is SEHNR, CDR2 FQNEAQ, per germline (reference sequence). This CDR3 region has 16 residues. With V trimmed by 5 bases and J by 7 bases, 12 bases remained unmatched. The CDR3 DNA reads as TGTGCCAGCAGCCCCGGGGTTAGCGGGGTTGTCGGGGAGCTGTTTTTT. Protein: CASSPGVSGVVGELFF.

The rearrangement links TRBV15 to TRBJ2-1; 8 nucleotides match TRBD2. Germline CDR1 is LNHNV and CDR2 is YYDKDF (reference sequence). This CDR3 is built from 13 residues. The V and J ends lost 8 bases and 0 bases, in that order; junction bases with no gene match: 0. CDR3 region: CATGTSSYNEQFF. The CDR3 bases are TGTGCCACCGGGACTAGCTCCTACAATGAGCAGTTCTTC.

As concerns this clonotype: Compared with germline, one end of the junction differs, possibly owing to a read error. The genes are TRBV7-9 and TRBJ2-4; D possibly corresponds to TRBD2 (5 bases). Germline CDR1 SEHNR, CDR2 FQNEAQ (reference sequence). The CDR3 loop spans 15 amino acids. CDR3 in amino acids: CAGSLSGVAKNIQYF. CDR3 DNA: TGTGCCGGCAGCTTAAGCGGTGTGGCCAAAAACATTCAGTACTTC.

A single count supports this clonotype. The rearrangement uses TRBV2 and TRBJ2-2; D is perhaps TRBD1 (5 bases). This CDR3 has 13 amino acids. Germline CDR1 reads SNHLY; CDR2 reads FYNNEI. Trimming removed 6 bases at V and 7 bases at J, with 12 bases between. CDR3 in amino acids: CASRTETIGELFF. Written as DNA, the CDR3 is TGTGCCAGCAGGACAGAAACGATCGGGGAGCTGTTTTTT.